A single sample gave rise to the 28 T cell receptor beta chains below, sequenced in a study of blood T cells in healthy people across ages. Primers used in a second PCR of roughly 6 to 11 cycles were a sample-barcoded 5' primer and a J-beta primer mix. TCRdb processed the 5' RACE reads anew with MiXCR; each CDR3 protein has one entry. The sample yields about 290,000 distinct CDR3 sequences, 27% seen once. The sequenced sample consisted of blood. The receptor source for this set is a woman in her seventies in good health.

This sequence joins TRBV7-3 and TRBJ2-3; the match to TRBD2 covers 11 bases. Germline V gene lookup returns CDR1 SGHTA and CDR2 FQGTGA. The V segment lost 4 bases and the J segment 6 bases; nucleotides outside the gene matches: 6. The CDR3 is 15 amino acids. DNA of the CDR3: TGTGCCAGCAGCTCAACTAGCGGGAGATGGGATACGCAGTATTTT. Residues: CASSSTSGRWDTQYF.

The chain has TRBV27 and TRBJ1-1; the match to TRBD1 covers 11 bases. The CDR3 runs 14 residues. CDR1 and CDR2 (germline): MNHEY, SMNVEV (reference sequence). The ends lost 4 bases at V and 5 bases at J; junction bases unmatched: 3. The CDR3 loop is CASSSDRGRTEAFF. CDR3 DNA sequence: TGTGCCAGCAGTTCGGACAGGGGGCGGACTGAAGCTTTCTTT.

This clonotype was recorded at least ten times. CDR3 region: CASSLGRVNTEAFF. DNA for the CDR3: TGTGCCAGCAGCTTAGGCCGGGTGAACACTGAAGCTTTCTTT. The genes are TRBV7-2 and TRBJ1-1, with no clear D. CDR1 is SGHTA and CDR2 is FQGNSA in the germline V gene. V lost 1 base to trimming and J lost 0 bases, with 6 bases between them. This CDR3 region has 14 residues.

This clonotype was counted between two and nine times. This chain connects TRBV4-1 to TRBJ1-1; D perhaps matches TRBD1 (6 bases). V was cut by 4 bases and J by 0 bases, with 12 bases left in between. This CDR3 is 15 amino acids long. Germline CDR1 reads MGHRA; CDR2 reads YSYEKL. The CDR3 DNA reads as TGCGCCAGCAGCCGACTGACAGGATTGAACACTGAAGCTTTCTTT. Protein sequence: CASSRLTGLNTEAFF.

This chain joins TRBV28 and TRBJ1-5; TRBD1 might be the D (6 bases). Trimming pared 6 bases from V and 5 bases from J, leaving 17 bases between. CDR3 size: 15 residues. Germline lookup yields CDR1 MDHEN and CDR2 SYDVKM. CDR3 amino acids: CASSPFDRLDQPQHF. CDR3 nucleotide sequence: TGTGCCAGCAGCCCCTTCGACAGGCTAGATCAGCCCCAGCATTTT. Combining the CDR3 with reference TRBV28 and TRBJ1-5 gives the whole variable domain DVKVTQSSRYLVKRTGEKVFLECVQDMDHENMFWYRQDPGLGLRLIYFSYDVKMKEKGDIPEGYSVSREKKERFSLILESASTNQTSMYLCASSPFDRLDQPQHFGDGTRLSIL.

This clonotype was detected only a few times. The rearrangement joins TRBV7-2 to TRBJ1-5; maybe TRBD1 (6 bases). The V end lost 5 bases, the J end lost 5 bases, and 13 bases lay between the germline ends. Germline V lookup: CDR1 SGHTA, CDR2 FQGNSA. This CDR3 is built from 14 residues. For the CDR3, the DNA is TGTGCCAGCAGCCTTACAGGGCAGGATCAGCCCCAGCATTTT. As protein: CASSLTGQDQPQHF.

Concerning this clonotype itself: One junction end disagrees with the germline gene, perhaps due to a read error. V gene TRBV20-1 combines with J gene TRBJ2-3; D possibly matches TRBD1 or TRBD2 (6 bases each). The CDR3 has 16 residues. Germline V gene sequence: CDR1 DFQATT, CDR2 SNEGSKA (reference sequence). Here the CDR3 reads CNARRTGPGATDTQYF. CDR3 DNA sequence: TGCAATGCTAGAAGAACCGGGCCGGGGGCGACAGATACGCAGTATTTT.

The chain couples TRBV20-1 to TRBJ2-4, with TRBD1 matching over 7 bases. V was pared by 3 bases and J by 6 bases, with 5 bases of the junction left unmatched. In germline, CDR1 is DFQATT, CDR2 SNEGSKA (reference sequence). The CDR3 runs 13 residues. The CDR3 DNA is TGCAGTGCTAGCGGGACAGTATTAAACATTCAGTACTTC. Amino acid sequence: CSASGTVLNIQYF.

The chain links TRBV6-2 or TRBV6-3 to TRBJ1-1; TRBD1 might be the D (6 bases). V was shortened by 0 bases and J by 6 bases, with 14 bases between the two germline ends. This CDR3 region has 15 residues. In germline, CDR1 is MNHEY, CDR2 SVGEGT. This chain's CDR3 is CASSYSRQERSEAFF. As DNA, the CDR3 is TGTGCCAGCAGTTACTCGAGACAGGAGAGGTCTGAAGCTTTCTTT.

The rearrangement joins TRBV6-5 to TRBJ1-6; weak D call: TRBD1 (6 bases). V was pared by 6 bases and J by 6 bases, with 12 bases between. The CDR3 runs 14 residues. The germline V gene encodes CDR1 MNHEY and CDR2 SVGAGI. The CDR3 DNA is TGTGCCAGCAGACAAACAGGGATTAATTCACCCCTCCACTTT. This translates into CASRQTGINSPLHF.

The J gene is TRBJ1-2, the V gene TRBV4-3, with a weak D call TRBD1 (5 bases). In germline, CDR1 is LGHNA, CDR2 YSLEER. V lost 0 bases to trimming and J lost 2 bases, with 10 bases between them. The CDR3 length is 15 residues. Here the CDR3 reads CASSQDARENYGYTF. CDR3 DNA: TGCGCCAGCAGCCAAGATGCCAGGGAGAACTATGGCTACACCTTC.

This chain uses TRBV7-2 with TRBJ2-1; D perhaps matches TRBD2 (6 bases). The assigned J gene may be wrong: the sequence end matches TRBJ2-7 better. The CDR3 has 15 amino acids. Per germline, CDR1 SGHTA and CDR2 FQGNSA. The CDR3 DNA sequence: TGTGCCAGCAGCCCACGGGCGGGACCGGACCACGAGCAGTACTTC. The encoded protein is CASSPRAGPDHEQYF.

This rearrangement joins TRBV6-2 or TRBV6-3 to TRBJ1-5; D uncertain. The CDR3 has 13 amino acids. Trimming cost V 7 bases and J 5 bases, with 12 bases left between them. Germline values: CDR1 MNHEY, CDR2 SVGEGT. CDR3 loop: CASTDAPYQPQHF. DNA of the CDR3: TGTGCCAGCACCGACGCACCATATCAGCCCCAGCATTTT.

The chain employs TRBV2 and TRBJ2-1; the D is unclear. The V end lost 10 bases, the J end lost 6 bases, and 16 bases lay between the germline ends. The CDR3 extends over 13 amino acids. The germline gives CDR1 SNHLY, CDR2 FYNNEI. The CDR3 region has the DNA TGTGCCACCCATTCGACTGGAATCAATGAGCAGTTCTTC. Its translation is CATHSTGINEQFF.

J is TRBJ2-1 and V is TRBV11-2, with 11 bases that match TRBD1. With V trimmed by 4 bases and J by 8 bases, 7 bases remained unmatched. The CDR3 extends over 15 amino acids. CDR1 SGHAT and CDR2 FQNNGV come from the germline V gene. DNA for the CDR3: TGTGCCAGCAGCTCCGGGACAGGGGGTATCGATGAGCAGTTCTTC. Translated, it gives CASSSGTGGIDEQFF.

This clonotype was recorded a few times. The chain combines TRBV27 with TRBJ2-5; 9 bases agree with TRBD2. The CDR3 loop spans 16 amino acids. The germline CDR1 and CDR2 sequences are MNHEY and SMNVEV (reference sequence). After removal of 5 bases from V and 1 base from J, the junction contained 8 bases not matched to a gene. CDR3 protein: CASSRLAGVFQETQYF. In DNA form, the CDR3 reads TGTGCCAGCAGTAGATTAGCGGGGGTCTTCCAAGAGACCCAGTACTTC.

This clonotype was counted a few times. The chain recombines TRBV5-1 with TRBJ2-5; 9 positions agree with TRBD2. V gave up 0 bases and J gave up 1 base; unmatched junction bases: 4. Germline V gene sequence: CDR1 SGHRS, CDR2 YFSETQ. The CDR3 totals 16 residues. CDR3: CASSLDGGRVQETQYF. DNA for the CDR3: TGCGCCAGCAGCTTGGATGGCGGGAGGGTCCAAGAGACCCAGTACTTC.

The chain joins TRBV10-3 to TRBJ2-1, with D maybe TRBD1 (7 bases). Germline V gene data show CDR1 as ENHRY and CDR2 as SYGVKD. Between the trimmed V and J ends, which lost 6 bases and 2 bases, there was a span of 17 bases. The CDR3 has 16 residues. Here the CDR3 reads CAISETTGTPYNEQFF. The CDR3 nucleotides are TGTGCCATCAGCGAAACGACAGGGACTCCCTACAATGAGCAGTTCTTC.

CDR3 sequence reads: CASSTGGGGGYEQYF. CDR3 coding DNA: TGTGCCAGCAGCACAGGAGGTGGGGGCGGGTACGAGCAGTACTTC. The J gene is TRBJ2-7, the V gene TRBV7-2; D may be TRBD1 (6 bases). There are 15 residues in the CDR3. CDR1 is SGHTA, CDR2 FQGNSA, per germline. V was pared by 5 bases and J by 4 bases, with 18 bases between.

The V gene is TRBV11-1, the J gene TRBJ2-1; D perhaps matches TRBD2 (6 bases). Trimming took off 3 bases at V and 1 base at J, with 10 bases between the two ends. The CDR3 totals 15 residues. Per germline, CDR1 SGHAT and CDR2 FQDESV (reference sequence). The CDR3 coding sequence is TGTGCCAGCAGCTTGGAGGGAGAGTCCTACAATGAGCAGTTCTTC. Protein: CASSLEGESYNEQFF.

This clonotype has a handful of counts. This chain uses TRBV12-3 or TRBV12-4 with TRBJ1-3; D gene ambiguous. The V end lost 5 bases, the J end lost 0 bases, and 11 bases lay between the germline ends. The CDR3 consists of 15 residues. CDR3 bases: TGTGCCAGCAGTCCCTCCAGGTCCTCTGGAAACACCATATATTTT. It specifies CASSPSRSSGNTIYF.

This clonotype was detected a few times. The rearrangement links TRBV20-1 to TRBJ2-5; D call uncertain. Trimming shortened V by 0 bases and J by 3 bases, and 8 bases separated the two germline ends. CDR1 DFQATT and CDR2 SNEGSKA come from the germline V gene (reference sequence). The CDR3 has 13 amino acids. CDR3 bases: TGCAGTGCTAGAGATGAAGGGAAAGAGACCCAGTACTTC. Its translation is CSARDEGKETQYF.

Ten or more counts support this clonotype. V and J are TRBV29-1 and TRBJ2-3, with D unresolved. The CDR3 runs 11 residues. Trimming took 7 bases from V and 0 from J, leaving 5 bases between them. Germline V gives CDR1 SQVTM, CDR2 ANQGSEA. The CDR3 sequence is CSGTSTDTQYF. The CDR3 DNA reads TGCAGCGGAACAAGCACAGATACGCAGTATTTT.

In its sample, this clonotype was seen a few times. The genes are TRBV28 and TRBJ1-4, with 8 bases lining up with TRBD1. Unmatched junction bases numbered 13, after V lost 5 bases and J lost 8 bases. The length of the CDR3 is 16 residues. Germline CDR1 reads MDHEN; CDR2 reads SYDVKM. CDR3 sequence reads: CASSVPTGTGGEKLFF. The CDR3 DNA follows: TGTGCCAGCAGTGTACCTACCGGGACAGGAGGGGAAAAACTGTTTTTT.

The gene calls are TRBV10-3 and TRBJ2-3; D is tentatively TRBD1 or TRBD2 (5 bases each). Trimming took 2 bases from V and 3 from J, leaving 24 bases between them. Germline lookup yields CDR1 ENHRY and CDR2 SYGVKD. This CDR3 is 19 amino acids long. The CDR3: CAISEGRDVCLQGTDTQYF. The CDR3 DNA follows: TGTGCCATCAGTGAGGGACGGGACGTCTGCCTTCAGGGAACAGATACGCAGTATTTT.

The chain is built from TRBV12-3 or TRBV12-4 and TRBJ1-4; D uncertain. Trimming left V 5 bases short and J 7 bases short, with 14 bases between. This CDR3 is built from 14 residues. CDR3 region: CASSRAGRREKLFF. The CDR3 coding sequence is TGTGCCAGCAGTCGAGCGGGGAGGCGTGAAAAACTGTTTTTT.

This rearrangement joins TRBV12-3 or TRBV12-4 to TRBJ2-5; 10 nucleotides agree with TRBD2. V lost 3 bases to trimming and J lost 5 bases; unmatched junction nucleotides: 9. The CDR3 runs to 16 residues. CDR3 sequence reads: CASSFRTSGGRETQYF. The CDR3 region has the DNA TGTGCCAGCAGTTTTCGGACTAGCGGAGGGAGGGAGACCCAGTACTTC.

The table lists this clonotype with a few counts. The CDR3 nucleotides are TGCAGCGTTGAAGTCGGGGGATACGAGCAGTACTTC. This translates into CSVEVGGYEQYF. J is TRBJ2-5 and V is TRBV29-1; weak D call: TRBD2 (6 bases). The J call may not be correct, given that the DNA end is closer to TRBJ2-7. CDR1 is SQVTM and CDR2 is ANQGSEA in the germline V gene. The length of the CDR3 is 12 residues.